One and the same sample provided the 7 T cell receptor beta chains below, sequenced in a study of technical replicates of blood from four donors. Using immunoSEQ multiplex PCR, the repertoire was profiled, and TCRdb retains in-frame clones only, with some absent. The sample has under 75,000 clones, around 92% seen once. The source material was PBMCs. The source is a human donor in good health. Some clones in this sample may be carry-over from other donors' samples.

The chain couples TRBV25-1 to TRBJ1-2; 7 bases match TRBD1. V was clipped by 3 bases and J by 7 bases; unmatched bases: 11. Germline CDR1 and CDR2: MGHDK and SYGVNS. The CDR3 extends over 15 amino acids. The CDR3 sequence: CASSDHRGQASGYTF. The CDR3 DNA is TGTGCCAGCAGTGACCACAGGGGCCAGGCAAGTGGCTACACCTTC.

The V gene is TRBV28, the J gene TRBJ2-7; 10 nucleotides match TRBD1. CDR1 and CDR2 from the germline V gene are MDHEN and SYDVKM. The V and J ends lost 2 bases and 4 bases, in that order; junction bases with no gene match: 5. CDR3 size: 15 residues. The CDR3 sequence: CASSLTPGQGYEQYF. The CDR3 DNA follows: TGTGCCAGCAGTTTAACTCCGGGACAGGGGTACGAGCAGTACTTC.

As DNA, the CDR3 is TGTGCCAGCAGCAAACTAGCGGGGTTTACAGATACGCAGTATTTT. Its translation: CASSKLAGFTDTQYF. V gene TRBV9 combines with J gene TRBJ2-3; TRBD2 aligns across 10 bases. CDR3 length: 15 residues. Germline loops: CDR1 SGDLS, CDR2 YYNGEE. The trim removed 4 bases at V and 3 bases at J, leaving 5 bases unmatched.

V gene TRBV30 combines with J gene TRBJ2-3; TRBD2 might be the D (6 bases). CDR3 length: 14 amino acids. The V gene lost 0 bases and the J gene lost 5 bases, with 12 bases spanning the gap. Per germline, CDR1 GTSNPN and CDR2 SVGIG (reference sequence). The CDR3 bases are TGTGCCTGGAGTGTACGGCTGGGGGGAGATACGCAGTATTTT. It translates to CAWSVRLGGDTQYF.

CDR3 amino acids: CASSPVNGGNEQFF. The DNA for the CDR3 is TGCGCCAGCAGCCCCGTCAACGGGGGTAATGAGCAGTTCTTC. V usage is TRBV5-1 and J usage is TRBJ2-1; maybe TRBD2 (6 bases). Germline CDR1 and CDR2: SGHRS and YFSETQ. V gave up 4 bases and J gave up 7 bases, with 15 bases separating them. The CDR3 is 14 residues long.

The chain has TRBV10-3 and TRBJ2-7; maybe TRBD1 (5 bases). Germline V gene sequence: CDR1 ENHRY, CDR2 SYGVKD. V was clipped by 0 bases and J by 7 bases, with 10 bases between them. The CDR3 runs 13 residues. CDR3 nucleotides: TGTGCCATCAGTGAGTCCCCAGGGCGGGAGCAGTACTTC. Its translation is CAISESPGREQYF.

This clone came up a few times. The rearrangement uses TRBV7-9 and TRBJ2-7, with 8 bases matching TRBD2. The CDR3 loop spans 13 amino acids. With V trimmed by 1 base and J by 4 bases, 0 bases remained unmatched. Germline V gene lookup returns CDR1 SEHNR and CDR2 FQNEAQ (reference sequence). This CDR3 is CASSLGGRYEQYF. The CDR3 DNA is TGTGCCAGCAGCTTAGGCGGGAGGTACGAGCAGTACTTC.